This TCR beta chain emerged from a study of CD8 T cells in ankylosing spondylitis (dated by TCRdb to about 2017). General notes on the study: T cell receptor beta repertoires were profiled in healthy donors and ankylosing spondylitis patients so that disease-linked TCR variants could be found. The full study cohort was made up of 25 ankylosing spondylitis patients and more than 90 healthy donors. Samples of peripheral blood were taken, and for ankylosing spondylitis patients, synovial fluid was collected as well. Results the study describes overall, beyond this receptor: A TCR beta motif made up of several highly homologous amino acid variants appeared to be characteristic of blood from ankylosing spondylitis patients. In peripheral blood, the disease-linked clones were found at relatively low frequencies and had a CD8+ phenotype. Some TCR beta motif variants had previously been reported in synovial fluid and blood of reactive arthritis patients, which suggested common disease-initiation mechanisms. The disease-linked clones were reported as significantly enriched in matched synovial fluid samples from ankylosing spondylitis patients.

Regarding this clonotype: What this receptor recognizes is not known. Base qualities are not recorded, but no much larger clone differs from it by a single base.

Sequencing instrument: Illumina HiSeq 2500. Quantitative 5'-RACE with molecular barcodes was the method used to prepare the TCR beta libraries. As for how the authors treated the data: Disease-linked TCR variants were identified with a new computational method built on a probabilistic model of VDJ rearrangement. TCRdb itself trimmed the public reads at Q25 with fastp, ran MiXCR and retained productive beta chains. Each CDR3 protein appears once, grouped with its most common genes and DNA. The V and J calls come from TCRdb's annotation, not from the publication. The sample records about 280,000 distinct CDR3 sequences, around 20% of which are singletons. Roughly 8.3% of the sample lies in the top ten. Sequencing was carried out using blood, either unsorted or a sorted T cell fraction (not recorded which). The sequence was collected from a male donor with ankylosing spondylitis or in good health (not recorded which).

The nucleotides are TGTGCCAGCAGCCCACAGGGGATCGCGAACACTGAAGCTTTCTTT. The translation is CASSPQGIANTEAFF. The V and J genes are TRBV7-2 and TRBJ1-1, with 7 central nucleotides matching TRBD1. V is cut back by 5 bases and J by 1 base, with 7 bases in the junction unmatched. Its CDR3 holds 15 amino acids, cysteine through phenylalanine. Only CDR3 DNA is held: 45 bases, read in frame from base 1. CDR1 and CDR2 are drawn from the germline V gene: SGHTA, FQGNSA. Full variable domain (CDR3 extended with the reference TRBV7-2 and TRBJ1-1 proteins): GAGVSQSPSNKVTEKGKDVELRCDPISGHTALYWYRQSLGQGLEFLIYFQGNSAPDKSGLPSDRFSAERTGGSVSTLTIQRTQQEDSAVYLCASSPQGIANTEAFFGQGTRLTVV.